Listed here are 11 T cell receptor beta chains from one sample, sequenced in a study of cytomegalovirus exposure and HLA in healthy donors. The PCR contained 60 Vbeta and 13 Jbeta primers. Sequenced by immunoSEQ multiplex PCR; TCRdb stores in-frame clones only, minus some. The table has 150,000 or so clones, 64% seen once; the top ten hold around 3%. Sequencing was performed on PBMCs. Source of these receptors: a woman in her twenties or thirties in good health and CMV-seropositive.

This rearrangement joins TRBV5-1 to TRBJ2-5, with 8 bases fitting TRBD1. The DNA end lines up better with TRBJ2-7; the J call may be wrong. The CDR3 has 15 amino acids. Germline V gene lookup returns CDR1 SGHRS and CDR2 YFSETQ. CDR3 sequence reads: CASSPGTGGPYEQYF. The CDR3 DNA reads as TGCGCCAGCAGCCCCGGGACAGGAGGCCCCTACGAGCAGTACTTC.

This sequence joins TRBV29-1 and TRBJ1-1, with D unclear. The ends were cut back, 3 bases at V and 2 bases at J, with 4 bases in the middle. Germline V lookup: CDR1 SQVTM, CDR2 ANQGSEA. The CDR3 is 11 residues long. The CDR3 protein is CSVDGNTEAFF. For the CDR3, the DNA is TGCAGCGTTGACGGTAACACTGAAGCTTTCTTT. The variable domain in full, with the rest retrieved from reference TRBV29-1 and TRBJ1-1, is SAVISQKPSRDICQRGTSLTIQCQVDSQVTMMFWYRQQPGQSLTLIATANQGSEATYESGFVIDKFPISRPNLTFSTLTVSNMSPEDSSIYLCSVDGNTEAFFGQGTRLTVV.

The chain recombines TRBV2 with TRBJ1-4; 8 bases align to TRBD1. Germline CDR1 SNHLY, CDR2 FYNNEI. Trimming at V came to 6 bases and at J to 8 bases, leaving 8 bases not matched to a gene. This CDR3 comprises 14 residues. In DNA, the CDR3 is TGTGCCAGCAGCGAACAGGGGGGTGGGGAAAAACTGTTTTTT. This gives the protein CASSEQGGGEKLFF.

The chain has TRBV7-9 and TRBJ2-1, with D tentatively TRBD2 (6 bases). CDR1 SEHNR and CDR2 FQNEAQ come from the germline V gene (reference sequence). V was cut by 2 bases and J by 3 bases, with 20 bases left in between. The CDR3 runs to 18 residues. The CDR3 coding sequence is TGTGCCAGCAGCTTATCCCCGGGCGGAGGGGCAAACTACAATGAGCAGTTCTTC. Amino acids: CASSLSPGGGANYNEQFF.

The rearrangement links TRBV29-1 to TRBJ1-1, with no clear D. There are 12 residues in the CDR3. V shed 7 bases and J shed 1 base, with 10 bases lying between them. Germline-derived CDR1 and CDR2 are SQVTM and ANQGSEA. Here the CDR3 reads CSAKTPNTEAFF. The CDR3 DNA sequence: TGCAGCGCCAAGACACCGAACACTGAAGCTTTCTTT.

This rearrangement joins TRBV19 to TRBJ1-2; no reliable D call. Germline V gene sequence: CDR1 LNHDA, CDR2 SQIVND (reference sequence). The CDR3 is made up of 13 amino acids. Trimming removed 4 bases at V and 4 bases at J, with 10 bases between. As DNA, the CDR3 is TGTGCCAGTAGTACTCACCCTACCTATGGCTACACCTTC. Protein product: CASSTHPTYGYTF.

The chain employs TRBV30 and TRBJ1-2, with TRBD1 matching over 10 bases. V lost 0 bases and J lost 8; bases outside the gene matches: 12. The CDR3 covers 16 residues. From germline, CDR1 is GTSNPN and CDR2 SVGIG (reference sequence). CDR3 nucleotide sequence: TGTGCCTGGAGTGTATCGCCGGGACAGGGGTTTGTCGGCTACACCTTC. Its translation: CAWSVSPGQGFVGYTF.

V usage is TRBV10-1 and J usage is TRBJ2-1; a possible D gene is TRBD2 (6 bases). This CDR3 is built from 14 residues. Per the germline V gene, CDR1 is WNHNN and CDR2 is SYGVQD (reference sequence). Trimming took 5 bases from V and 2 from J, leaving 10 bases between them. The CDR3 loop reads CASSSGFPYNEQFF. CDR3 sequence (DNA): TGCGCCAGCAGTAGCGGGTTTCCCTACAATGAGCAGTTCTTC.

This chain uses TRBV28 with TRBJ1-2, with a tentative D call TRBD1 (6 bases). The length of the CDR3 is 13 residues. Deletions cut 5 bases from V and 8 bases from J, with 15 bases between. The germline gives CDR1 MDHEN, CDR2 SYDVKM. CDR3 protein: CASSIPGTKGYTF. The CDR3 nucleotides read TGTGCCAGCAGTATACCAGGGACAAAAGGCTACACCTTC.

This chain connects TRBV29-1 to TRBJ2-1; possibly TRBD2 for D (6 bases). Looked up from germline, CDR1 is SQVTM and CDR2 is ANQGSEA. The CDR3 has 14 amino acids. V was clipped by 5 bases and J by 9 bases, with 20 bases between them. CDR3 DNA sequence: TGCAGCGTTCCCGGGCCCCGGGAGCTGGGTGAGCAGTTCTTC. It codes for CSVPGPRELGEQFF.

This clone showed up just once. The rearrangement joins TRBV5-1 to TRBJ2-7, with TRBD1 as a possible D gene (6 bases). This CDR3 has 13 amino acids. Germline CDR1 and CDR2: SGHRS and YFSETQ. Trimming removed 4 bases at V and 5 bases at J, with 13 bases between. This chain's CDR3 is CASSPGQFHEQYF. The DNA of the CDR3 is TGCGCCAGCAGCCCCGGACAGTTCCACGAGCAGTACTTC.